One sample yielded the 22 T cell receptor beta chains listed below, sequenced in a study of T cell responses to AZD1222 COVID-19 vaccine. Only in-frame clones appear in the TCRdb table, and some are missing; sequencing was by immunoSEQ multiplex PCR. The table shows 120,000 or so clones, with roughly 85% occurring only once. The sequencing here drew on peripheral blood, taken on day 0 of AZD1222 vaccination. The receptors originated from an adult in good health.

This chain uses TRBV4-1 with TRBJ1-2, with D possibly matching TRBD1 (5 bases). This CDR3 has 14 residues. Trimming took off 0 bases at V and 2 bases at J, with 7 bases between the two ends. Germline V gene data show CDR1 as MGHRA and CDR2 as YSYEKL. This CDR3 reads CASSQDRENYGYTF. CDR3 sequence (DNA): TGCGCCAGCAGCCAAGACAGGGAGAACTATGGCTACACCTTC.

This chain joins TRBV21-1 and TRBJ2-7. TRBV21-1 is marked as a pseudogene. CDR3 length: 13 residues. The CDR3 spells CASSTRSSYEQYF. Here the CDR3 DNA reads TGTGCCAGCAGCACCAGGAGCTCCTACGAGCAGTACTTC.

This clone was seen more than once but under ten times. The CDR3 DNA reads TGCGCCAGCAGCGAAACAGGGTTTAGGGATACGCAGTATTTT. Translation: CASSETGFRDTQYF. The chain has TRBV4-3 and TRBJ2-3; the D gene is possibly TRBD1 (6 bases). The CDR3 has 14 residues. The germline CDR1 and CDR2 sequences are LGHNA and YSLEER. V lost 5 bases and J 6 bases, leaving 15 bases between the germline ends.

This clone was counted only a few times. CDR3 nucleotide sequence: TGCGCCAGCAGCTCAATCCGGGGGCACGAGCAGTACTTC. Protein: CASSSIRGHEQYF. The chain couples TRBV5-1 to TRBJ2-7; D possibly matches TRBD1 or TRBD2 (6 bases each). Per germline, CDR1 SGHRS and CDR2 YFSETQ. V lost 3 bases, J lost 5 bases, and 12 bases lay in between. The CDR3 is 13 amino acids. Together with reference TRBV5-1 and TRBJ2-7, the CDR3 gives the full variable domain: KAGVTQTPRYLIKTRGQQVTLSCSPISGHRSVSWYQQTPGQGLQFLFEYFSETQRNKGNFPGRFSGRQFSNSRSEMNVSTLELGDSALYLCASSSIRGHEQYFGPGTRLTVT.

The V call is TRBV12-3 or TRBV12-4, the J call TRBJ1-5; D might be TRBD1 (5 bases). Trimming left V 3 bases short and J 5 bases short, with 8 bases between. CDR3 length equals 13 residues. CDR3 residues: CASSLRGHQPQHF. For the CDR3, the DNA is TGTGCCAGCAGTTTGAGGGGTCATCAGCCCCAGCATTTT.

The rearrangement uses TRBV11-1 and TRBJ1-3, with D hard to call. Germline assignment: CDR1 SGHAT and CDR2 FQDESV (reference sequence). The CDR3 runs 15 residues. Trimming left V 0 bases short and J 2 bases short, with 8 bases between. CDR3 loop: CASSLARGPGNTIYF. In nucleotides, the CDR3 is TGTGCCAGCAGCTTAGCGCGTGGTCCTGGAAACACCATATATTTT.

This clone came up a few times. The same CDR3 arises from other DNA sequences in this sample as well. This chain uses TRBV6-5 with TRBJ1-1; D uncertain. CDR1 and CDR2 from the germline V gene are MNHEY and SVGAGI. There are 16 residues in the CDR3. V was shortened by 0 bases and J by 0 bases, with 11 bases between the two germline ends. CDR3 coding DNA: TGTGCCAGCAGTTACTCCGTTTTGGCCATGAACACTGAAGCTTTCTTT. This translates into CASSYSVLAMNTEAFF.

This clone was observed once. The V gene is TRBV24-1, the J gene TRBJ2-1; D possibly corresponds to TRBD2 (6 bases). The CDR3 is 13 residues long. Germline V gene sequence: CDR1 KGHDR, CDR2 SFDVKD. Trimming left V 9 bases short and J 3 bases short, with 11 bases between. Written as DNA, the CDR3 is TGTGCCACCCTCGGGGGAGACTACAATGAGCAGTTCTTC. Translating gives CATLGGDYNEQFF.

The chain joins TRBV5-6 to TRBJ2-1; D remains ambiguous. There are 14 residues in the CDR3. Germline values: CDR1 SGHDT, CDR2 YYEEEE. V shed 0 bases and J shed 6 bases, with 10 bases lying between them. The CDR3 is CASSLEGARNEQFF. The CDR3, as DNA: TGTGCCAGCAGCTTGGAGGGCGCTCGCAATGAGCAGTTCTTC.

This clone was detected only a few times. The chain recombines TRBV18 with TRBJ1-5; 7 nucleotides match TRBD1. Germline values: CDR1 KGHSH, CDR2 LQKENI. This CDR3 contains 15 residues. J was trimmed by 7 bases and V by 5 bases; bases with no gene match: 11. The CDR3 reads CASSGVQGSGQPQHF. DNA for the CDR3: TGTGCCAGCTCAGGGGTACAGGGGAGCGGCCAGCCCCAGCATTTT.

J is TRBJ1-1 and V is TRBV18; D is perhaps TRBD1 (5 bases). The germline V and J ends were trimmed by 1 base and 1 base, with 10 bases remaining between them. The CDR3 has 15 residues. Germline CDR1 KGHSH, CDR2 LQKENI. CDR3 region: CASSPQFQGNTEAFF. The CDR3 DNA reads as TGTGCCAGCTCACCACAATTCCAGGGGAACACTGAAGCTTTCTTT.

The chain links TRBV6-5 to TRBJ2-1; D is possibly TRBD1 (6 bases). Germline assignment: CDR1 MNHEY and CDR2 SVGAGI. The CDR3 runs 13 residues. The germline V and J ends were trimmed by 5 bases and 9 bases, with 14 bases remaining between them. The CDR3 nucleotides read TGTGCCAGCAGTCGAACAGGGATTAGTGAGCAGTTCTTC. Protein product: CASSRTGISEQFF.

V and J are TRBV30 and TRBJ2-6; weak D call: TRBD1 (6 bases). The germline V gene has CDR1 GTSNPN and CDR2 SVGIG (reference sequence). V lost 2 bases to trimming and J lost 2 bases, with 10 bases between them. The CDR3 totals 15 residues. CDR3 amino acids: CAWSRQAAGANVLTF. For the CDR3, the DNA is TGTGCCTGGAGTAGACAGGCGGCTGGGGCCAACGTCCTGACTTTC.

V gene TRBV7-9 combines with J gene TRBJ2-1, with 9 bases identical to TRBD2. Germline lookup yields CDR1 SEHNR and CDR2 FQNEAQ (reference sequence). This CDR3 is 15 amino acids long. V lost 6 bases, J lost 5 bases, and 8 bases stayed unmatched. The CDR3 DNA reads TGTGCCAGCAGTTGGAGCGGGAGGACTAACAATGAGCAGTTCTTC. Residues: CASSWSGRTNNEQFF.

The rearrangement uses TRBV19 and TRBJ2-1; D gene uncertain. V lost 0 bases to trimming and J lost 8 bases, with 17 bases between them. The CDR3 extends over 16 amino acids. Germline V gene data show CDR1 as LNHDA and CDR2 as SQIVND (reference sequence). In nucleotides, the CDR3 is TGTGCCAGTAGTATAGAATCGACCCTACAATTTGATGAGCAGTTCTTC. Amino acids: CASSIESTLQFDEQFF.

The J gene is TRBJ2-7, the V gene TRBV19; 13 nucleotides align to TRBD2. The V gene's germline CDR1 is LNHDA and CDR2 SQIVND (reference sequence). The ends lost 10 bases at V and 6 bases at J; junction bases unmatched: 9. This CDR3 contains 14 residues. The CDR3 nucleotides read TGTGCCACCGGGACTAGCGGGGATTGGGGCGAGCAGTACTTC. Translated, it gives CATGTSGDWGEQYF.

This chain joins TRBV29-1 and TRBJ1-4; 7 bases match TRBD1. The germline gives CDR1 SQVTM, CDR2 ANQGSEA. V lost 5 bases and J lost 4; bases outside the gene matches: 7. The CDR3 runs to 14 residues. The CDR3, as DNA: TGCAGCGTTCTTACCGGGGACAGTAATGAAAAACTGTTTTTT. Its protein product is CSVLTGDSNEKLFF.

The chain is built from TRBV24-1 and TRBJ1-4; D gene uncertain. V dropped 4 bases and J dropped 5 bases, with 19 bases sitting between them. Germline-derived CDR1 and CDR2 are KGHDR and SFDVKD. The CDR3 sequence is 17 residues long. CDR3 nucleotide sequence: TGTGCCACCAGTGACCCCAATTACAGCGGACCCAATGAAAAACTGTTTTTT. Amino acids: CATSDPNYSGPNEKLFF.

The chain uses TRBV11-2 and TRBJ2-5; 7 nucleotides agree with TRBD2. The V gene end was trimmed by 5 bases and the J gene end by 4 bases; junction bases not matched to a gene: 10. Germline loops: CDR1 SGHAT, CDR2 FQNNGV. The CDR3 runs to 15 residues. CDR3: CASSRSGVAGETQYF. DNA of the CDR3: TGTGCCAGCAGCCGCTCAGGCGTAGCGGGAGAGACCCAGTACTTC.

This clone was picked up one time. CDR3 bases: TGTGCCAGCAGCCAGGACAGGGGGCCCCAGCATTTT. This gives the protein CASSQDRGPQHF. This chain links TRBV7-6 with TRBJ1-5, with 9 bases lining up with TRBD1. The V segment lost 5 bases and the J segment 9 bases; nucleotides outside the gene matches: 2. CDR3 length equals 12 residues. Germline V gives CDR1 SGHVS, CDR2 FNYEAQ. The full variable domain, completed using reference TRBV7-6 and TRBJ1-5, is GAGVSQSPRYKVTKRGQDVALRCDPISGHVSLYWYRQALGQGPEFLTYFNYEAQQDKSGLPNDRFSAERPEGSISTLTIQRTEQRDSAMYRCASSQDRGPQHFGDGTRLSIL.

The J gene is TRBJ2-2, the V gene TRBV4-3; 9 bases align to TRBD1. J lost 2 bases, V lost 2 bases, and 15 bases had no gene match. Germline V gene data show CDR1 as LGHNA and CDR2 as YSLEER. CDR3 size: 20 residues. In nucleotides, the CDR3 is TGCGCCAGCAGCCAAAGGGGCGATTTCGGGACAGGGTTCAACACCGGGGAGCTGTTTTTT. Translating gives CASSQRGDFGTGFNTGELFF.

This rearrangement joins TRBV25-1 to TRBJ2-1; no clear D gene. The CDR3 has 13 residues. The V gene lost 5 bases and the J gene lost 4 bases, with 9 bases spanning the gap. Germline CDR1 MGHDK, CDR2 SYGVNS. CDR3 in DNA: TGTGCCAGCAGTCGCTCTCTTTACAATGAGCAGTTCTTC. Translated: CASSRSLYNEQFF.